Below are 5 T cell receptor beta chains sequenced from a single sample in a study of T cells in tuberculosis. The protocol was immunoSEQ multiplex PCR, while the TCRdb copy is restricted to in-frame clones and leaves out a portion. The table lists about 45,000 clones, roughly 94% of them singletons. Sequenced: PBMCs. These receptors were obtained from a donor between 10 and 35 years old with latent tuberculosis or without tuberculosis infection. Some clones in this sample may be carry-over from other donors' samples.

This rearrangement joins TRBV11-3 to TRBJ2-1; 8 nucleotides align to TRBD2. V shed 5 bases, J shed 8 bases, and the junction held 11 bases outside the gene matches. CDR3 length equals 15 residues. The germline gives CDR1 SGHNT, CDR2 YENEEA. CDR3 loop: CASSESGGPSYEQFF. The CDR3 DNA reads as TGTGCCAGCAGCGAATCGGGAGGGCCTAGCTATGAGCAGTTCTTC.

The CDR3 spells CASSLTSGAITYEQYF. In DNA form, the CDR3 reads TGTGCCAGCAGCCTAACTTCAGGGGCCATTACCTACGAGCAGTACTTC. The rearrangement links TRBV9 to TRBJ2-7; D perhaps matches TRBD1 (6 bases). The CDR3 contains 16 residues. Trimming took 4 bases from V and 2 from J, leaving 19 bases between them. Germline CDR1 reads SGDLS; CDR2 reads YYNGEE.

The chain carries TRBV11-3 and TRBJ2-1; possibly TRBD2 for D (5 bases). From germline, CDR1 is SGHNT and CDR2 YENEEA. CDR3 size: 11 residues. Deletions cut 1 base from V and 10 bases from J, with 5 bases between. The CDR3 is CASSLAGEQFF. The CDR3 DNA follows: TGTGCCAGCAGCTTAGCGGGGGAGCAGTTCTTC.

The V and J genes are TRBV4-3 and TRBJ2-4; 9 nucleotides match TRBD1. Trimming removed 2 bases from V and 8 bases from J; junction bases left unmatched: 4. Germline V gives CDR1 LGHNA, CDR2 YSLEER. CDR3 length equals 14 residues. CDR3 nucleotide sequence: TGCGCCAGCAGCCAATCCCGGACAGGGGACATTCAGTACTTC. Protein sequence: CASSQSRTGDIQYF.

V usage is TRBV5-1 and J usage is TRBJ2-3; the match to TRBD2 covers 8 bases. In germline, CDR1 is SGHRS, CDR2 YFSETQ. The CDR3 is 16 amino acids. The V segment lost 3 bases and the J segment 5 bases; nucleotides outside the gene matches: 11. CDR3 nucleotides: TGCGCCAGCAGCTCGAGGGGTAGCGGGACCGGAGATACGCAGTATTTT. Residues: CASSSRGSGTGDTQYF.